This section outlines one T cell receptor (beta chain) sequence together with its context. CDR1 and CDR2 from the germline V gene are SGHRS and YFSETQ. The V and J ends lost 0 bases and 5 bases, in that order; junction bases with no gene match: 11. This CDR3 is built from 17 residues. This specimen comes from a study of blood T cell repertoires in COVID-19. The method was immunoSEQ multiplex PCR; TCRdb's version includes in-frame clones alone and lacks a portion of them. The repertoire holds roughly 340,000 clones, 87% seen once, with about 2.1% in the top ten. This TCR was sampled from a man between 40 and 49 years old in a cohort exposed to, infected with or recovered from COVID-19 (not recorded which). The sequenced sample was PBMCs or T cells enriched from blood (not recorded which). The J gene is TRBJ2-5, the V gene TRBV5-1; TRBD2 matches at 9 bases. The CDR3: CASSLGLAAYIGETQYF. The CDR3 nucleotides are TGCGCCAGCAGCTTGGGACTAGCGGCTTACATAGGGGAGACCCAGTACTTC.